The T cell receptor beta chain under discussion was sequenced for a study of blood T cell repertoires in COVID-19. Germline V gene lookup returns CDR1 SGHDN and CDR2 FVKESK. The CDR3 consists of 15 residues. Deletions cut 6 bases from V and 13 bases from J, with 22 bases between. Sequenced by immunoSEQ multiplex PCR; TCRdb stores in-frame clones only, minus some. This table holds approximately 130,000 clones, over 80% found once. The rearrangement joins TRBV14 to TRBJ1-6; D is unresolved. The TCR was taken from a man aged 35 to 55 with active or convalescent COVID-19. The source material was peripheral blood. CDR3 region: CASSQTHTTTRPLHF. Written as DNA, the CDR3 is TGTGCCAGCAGTCAAACGCATACTACGACGCGGCCCCTCCACTTT. Filled out from reference TRBV14 and TRBJ1-6, the complete variable domain reads EAGVTQFPSHSVIEKGQTVTLRCDPISGHDNLYWYRRVMGKEIKFLLHFVKESKQDESGMPNNRFLAERTGGTYSTLKVQPAELEDSGVYFCASSQTHTTTRPLHFGNGTRLTVT.